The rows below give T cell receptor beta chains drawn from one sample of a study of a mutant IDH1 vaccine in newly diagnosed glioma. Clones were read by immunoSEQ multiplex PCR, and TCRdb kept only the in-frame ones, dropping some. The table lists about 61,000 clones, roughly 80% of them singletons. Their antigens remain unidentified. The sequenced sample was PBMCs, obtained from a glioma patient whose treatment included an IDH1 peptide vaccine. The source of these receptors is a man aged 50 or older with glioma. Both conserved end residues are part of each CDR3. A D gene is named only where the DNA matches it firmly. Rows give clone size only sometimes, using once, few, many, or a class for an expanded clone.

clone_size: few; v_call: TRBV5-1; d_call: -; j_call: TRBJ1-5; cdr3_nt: TGCGCCAGCAGCTTACATAGCAATCAGCCCCAGCATTTT; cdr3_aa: CASSLHSNQPQHF
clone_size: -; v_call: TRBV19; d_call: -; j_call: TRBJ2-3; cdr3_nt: TGTGCCAGGGTCTTTAGCACAGATACGCAGTATTTT; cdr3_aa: CARVFSTDTQYF
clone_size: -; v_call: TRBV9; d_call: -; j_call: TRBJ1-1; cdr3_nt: TGTGCCAGCAGCGTAGGAGGGGTGGGTACTGAAGCTTTCTTT; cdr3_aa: CASSVGGVGTEAFF
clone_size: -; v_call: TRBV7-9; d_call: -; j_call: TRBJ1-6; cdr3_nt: TGTGCCAGCAGCCCCCCGAATTCACCCCTCCACTTT; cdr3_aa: CASSPPNSPLHF
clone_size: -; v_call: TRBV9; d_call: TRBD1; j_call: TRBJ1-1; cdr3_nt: TGTGCCAGCAGCAGAGGGGGCAATACTGAAGCTTTCTTT; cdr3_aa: CASSRGGNTEAFF
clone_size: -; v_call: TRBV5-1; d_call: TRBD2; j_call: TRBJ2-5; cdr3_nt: TGCGCCAGCAGCCCCTACGGGGGGGGCGAGACCCAGTACTTC; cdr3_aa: CASSPYGGGETQYF
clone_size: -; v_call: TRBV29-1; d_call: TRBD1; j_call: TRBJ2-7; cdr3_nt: TGCAGCGTGGAGGGACAGGGGACCCCCTACGAGCAGTACTTC; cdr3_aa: CSVEGQGTPYEQYF
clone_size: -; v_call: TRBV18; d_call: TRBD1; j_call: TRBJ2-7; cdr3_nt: TGTGCCAGCTCACCAGCCCCCGGGACAGGGGGTGGCGAGCAGTACTTC; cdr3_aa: CASSPAPGTGGGEQYF
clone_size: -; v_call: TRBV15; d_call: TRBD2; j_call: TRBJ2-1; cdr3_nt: TGTGCCACCAGCGGCCGAGTAGCGGGATACAATGAGCAGTTCTTC; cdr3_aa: CATSGRVAGYNEQFF
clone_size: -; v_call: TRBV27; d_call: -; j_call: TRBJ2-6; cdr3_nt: TGTGCCAGCAGTTTGAGGGCCCAGAGCTCTGGGGCCAACGTCCTGACTTTC; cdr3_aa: CASSLRAQSSGANVLTF
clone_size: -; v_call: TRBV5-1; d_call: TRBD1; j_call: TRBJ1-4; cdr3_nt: TGCGCCAGCAGCTTGGCCTGGACAGGGGTTGAAAAACTGTTTTTT; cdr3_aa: CASSLAWTGVEKLFF
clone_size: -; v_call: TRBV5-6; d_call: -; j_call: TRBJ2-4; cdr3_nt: TGTGCCAGCAGCTTCCCGGGCCTAGCCAAAAACATTCAGTACTTC; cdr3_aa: CASSFPGLAKNIQYF
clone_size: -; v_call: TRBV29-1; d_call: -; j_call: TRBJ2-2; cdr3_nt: TGCAGCGTTGTAACCGACACCGGGGAGCTGTTTTTT; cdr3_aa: CSVVTDTGELFF
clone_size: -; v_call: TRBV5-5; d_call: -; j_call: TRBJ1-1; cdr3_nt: TGTGCCAGCAGCAAACGACTGAACACTGAAGCTTTCTTT; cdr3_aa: CASSKRLNTEAFF
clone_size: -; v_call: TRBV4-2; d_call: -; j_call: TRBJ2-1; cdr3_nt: TGTGCCAGCAGCCAAGATGGCCCAGCGGGTTCCTACAATGAGCAGTTCTTC; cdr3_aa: CASSQDGPAGSYNEQFF
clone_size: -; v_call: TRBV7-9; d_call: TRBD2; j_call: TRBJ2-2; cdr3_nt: TGTGCCAGCAGCGCCGGGACTAGCGATTCCGGGGAGCTGTTTTTT; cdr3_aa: CASSAGTSDSGELFF
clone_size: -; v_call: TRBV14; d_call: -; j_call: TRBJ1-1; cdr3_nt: TGTGCCAGCAGCCGCGGGCTGGGCAACACTGAAGCTTTCTTT; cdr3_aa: CASSRGLGNTEAFF
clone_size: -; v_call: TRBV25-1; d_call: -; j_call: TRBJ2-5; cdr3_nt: TGTGCCAGCAGTGAATATAAGGTACAGGAGACCCAGTACTTC; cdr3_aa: CASSEYKVQETQYF
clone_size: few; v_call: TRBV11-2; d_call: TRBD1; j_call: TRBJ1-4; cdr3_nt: TGTGCCAGCAGGGATAACAGGGGAGGAGAAAAACTGTTTTTT; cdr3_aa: CASRDNRGGEKLFF
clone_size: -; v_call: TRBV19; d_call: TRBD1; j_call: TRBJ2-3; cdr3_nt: TGTGCCAGTAGTTCGGGACAGGGCGACACAGATACGCAGTATTTT; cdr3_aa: CASSSGQGDTDTQYF
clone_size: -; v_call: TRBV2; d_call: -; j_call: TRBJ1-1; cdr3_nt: TGTGCCAGTCAGCTTCGGGGAGGGACTGAAGCTTTCTTT; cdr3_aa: CASQLRGGTEAFF
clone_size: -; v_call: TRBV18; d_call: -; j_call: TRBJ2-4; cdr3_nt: TGTGCCAGCTCACCCAGGGAGGACAAAAACATTCAGTACTTC; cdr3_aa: CASSPREDKNIQYF
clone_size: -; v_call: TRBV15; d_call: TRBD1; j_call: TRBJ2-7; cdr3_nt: TGTGCCACCAGCAGAGAGGGACAGGCCTACGAGCAGTACTTC; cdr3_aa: CATSREGQAYEQYF
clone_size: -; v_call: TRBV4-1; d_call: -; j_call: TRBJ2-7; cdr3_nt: TGCGCCAGCAGCCAAGCCCCGGGACGGCTGGACGAGCAGTACTTC; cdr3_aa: CASSQAPGRLDEQYF
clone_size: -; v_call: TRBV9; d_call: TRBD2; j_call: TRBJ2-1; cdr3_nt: TGTGCCAGCAGCTTCAGACTAGCGGGGGTAAATGAGCAGTTCTTC; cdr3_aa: CASSFRLAGVNEQFF
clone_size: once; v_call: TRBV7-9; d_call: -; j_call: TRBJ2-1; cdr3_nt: TGTGCCAGCAGCCAAGCAGCTACCGGGGATGAGCAGTTCTTC; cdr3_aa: CASSQAATGDEQFF
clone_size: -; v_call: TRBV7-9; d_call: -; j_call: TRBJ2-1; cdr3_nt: TGTGCCAGCAGCTTAAGGGCAGGCGTTTACAATGAGCAGTTCTTC; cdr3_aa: CASSLRAGVYNEQFF
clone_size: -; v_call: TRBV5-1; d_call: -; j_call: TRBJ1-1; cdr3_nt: TGCGCCAGCAGCTTGGGCCCGGAGGGGTACACTGAAGCTTTCTTT; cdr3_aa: CASSLGPEGYTEAFF
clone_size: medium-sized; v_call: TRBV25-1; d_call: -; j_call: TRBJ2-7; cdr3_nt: TGTGCCAGCAGTGAACACCCTAGGACAGCCCACTACGAGCAGTACTTC; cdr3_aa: CASSEHPRTAHYEQYF
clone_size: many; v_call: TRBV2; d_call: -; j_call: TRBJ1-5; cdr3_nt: TGTGCCAGCACCTTGGACAGCTTCCTCTTTCCCCAGCATTTT; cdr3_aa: CASTLDSFLFPQHF